The clone carrying this TCR beta chain was found many times. As yet, its antigen is unknown. This record comes from a study of neurological immune-mediated disorders. Findings and caveats of the study: Expanded clones shared no identical CDR3 amino acid sequences across subjects, which suggested private TCR-beta repertoires in all groups. TCR clonal expansion peaked in HTLV-1-associated myelopathy patients and was lowest in multiple sclerosis patients.

CDR3 length: 15 residues. Germline V gives CDR1 DFQATT, CDR2 SNEGSKA (reference sequence). V was shortened by 0 bases and J by 3 bases, with 14 bases between the two germline ends. Unsorted libraries were generated from 2 million PBMCs. These cells had been stored in RNAlater at -80 C. By 5'RACE with 10-nucleotide random UMIs, the cDNA was made. TCRdb re-called the 5' RACE reads with MiXCR, one entry per CDR3 protein. Here the sample spans under 60,000 distinct CDR3 sequences, about 23% being singletons. Sequenced: PBMCs. The genes are TRBV20-1 and TRBJ1-1; D is possibly TRBD1 (5 bases). The sequence derives from a woman in her 70s in good health. The CDR3 protein is CSAREGDVPYTEAFF. CDR3 DNA: TGCAGTGCTAGAGAGGGGGACGTACCCTACACTGAAGCTTTCTTT.